This TCR beta chain was recorded in a study of blood T cells in healthy people across ages. Broader study findings: Donor CMV status, an unknown factor, possibly confounded changes in expanded clonotypes.

The germline CDR1 and CDR2 sequences are SGHKS and YYEKEE (reference sequence). This CDR3 is built from 15 residues. V lost 2 bases and J lost 2, with 14 bases in between. Through a sample-barcoded 5' primer and a J-beta primer mix, a second PCR was run for roughly 6 to 12 cycles. In TCRdb, the 5' RACE reads were re-called with MiXCR into one record per CDR3 protein. The table shows about 1.8 million distinct CDR3 sequences, with about 50% occurring only once. This clonotype has a handful of counts. The antigen remains undetermined. Specimen: blood. This clonotype was sampled from a woman aged 40 to 49 in good health. This sequence joins TRBV5-5 and TRBJ2-7, with a possible D match to TRBD2 (5 bases). CDR3 amino acids: CASSFDTGITYEQYF. Here the CDR3 DNA reads TGTGCCAGCAGCTTTGATACGGGGATTACCTACGAGCAGTACTTC.